Presented here are 14 T cell receptor beta chains from one specimen sequenced in a study of T cell repertoires in cytomegalovirus infection (dated by TCRdb to the late 2010s). The sample's treatment or condition label is to be understood as: in vitro stimulation with specific CMV peptide epitopes to enrich CMV-specific T cells. TCRdb names Illumina HiSeq 1500 as the instrument used. TCRdb reran the public reads through fastp at Q25 and MiXCR, keeping productive beta chains. Every CDR3 protein is listed once, alongside the most common genes and DNA of its rows. This sample lists 95,000 to 150,000 distinct CDR3 sequences; approximately 30% were detected once. The top ten clonotypes cover roughly three fifths of the sample. These receptors' targets are unknown. The sample in question was CD8+ T cells from cultured PBMCs, obtained from culture after CMV antigen stimulation. Receptors originate from a human donor in good health (CMV status not recorded). Some clones in this sample may be carry-over from other donors' samples.

At least ten counts were recorded for this clonotype. The chain employs TRBV5-6 and TRBJ1-4; tentatively, D is TRBD1 (6 bases). Germline-derived CDR1 and CDR2 are SGHDT and YYEEEE. Trimming cost V 4 bases and J 3 bases, with 16 bases left between them. This CDR3 has 16 amino acids. The CDR3 sequence: CASSQGTGIANEKLFF. CDR3 nucleotides: TGTGCCAGCAGCCAGGGAACAGGGATAGCTAATGAAAAACTGTTTTTT.

In this sample, this clonotype turned up a few times. In DNA, the CDR3 is TGTGCCAGCAGCTCTGAGGGGGGGGGCGGCGATGAGCAGTTCTTC. Amino acid sequence: CASSSEGGGGDEQFF. The J gene is TRBJ2-1, the V gene TRBV9; D might be TRBD2 (7 bases). The V and J ends lost 4 bases and 8 bases respectively, with 19 bases between them. Germline V gene data show CDR1 as SGDLS and CDR2 as YYNGEE. The CDR3 has 15 amino acids.

This clonotype was recorded a few times. The chain joins TRBV7-2 to TRBJ2-5; D gene ambiguous. This CDR3 comprises 15 residues. CDR1 and CDR2 from the germline V gene are SGHTA and FQGNSA. Trimming removed 1 base from V and 4 bases from J, with 13 bases in between. The CDR3 spells CASSLEAGWGETQYF. The CDR3 DNA follows: TGTGCCAGCAGCTTAGAAGCAGGATGGGGAGAGACCCAGTACTTC.

This clonotype is labeled medium-sized. V gene TRBV2 combines with J gene TRBJ1-4; TRBD1 agrees at 8 bases. CDR1 is SNHLY and CDR2 is FYNNEI in the germline V gene. V gave up 4 bases and J gave up 4 bases; unmatched junction bases: 8. This CDR3 has 16 amino acids. CDR3 protein: CASSVKPGGLNEKLFF. The CDR3, as DNA: TGTGCCAGCAGTGTAAAGCCAGGGGGCCTTAATGAAAAACTGTTTTTT.

This clonotype is judged medium-sized. This sequence joins TRBV4-1 and TRBJ1-6, with D hard to call. The V and J ends lost 1 base and 7 bases respectively, with 8 bases between them. The CDR3 is made up of 14 amino acids. Germline-derived CDR1 and CDR2 are MGHRA and YSYEKL. In nucleotides, the CDR3 is TGCGCCAGCAGCCAAGCCGGAGCAAATTCACCCCTCCACTTT. This encodes CASSQAGANSPLHF.

CDR3 region: CASSQGFVSSNEQFF. The CDR3 coding sequence is TGCGCCAGCAGCCAAGGTTTCGTGAGCAGTAATGAGCAGTTCTTC. J is TRBJ2-1 and V is TRBV4-1, with D unresolved. With 1 base removed from V and 7 bases from J, the gap between germline ends came to 14 bases. CDR3 size: 15 residues. CDR1 and CDR2 (germline): MGHRA, YSYEKL.

The chain couples TRBV6-6 to TRBJ2-3; 8 bases align to TRBD2. The length of the CDR3 is 15 residues. The ends lost 5 bases at V and 3 bases at J; junction bases unmatched: 7. CDR1 is MNHNY, CDR2 SVGAGI, per germline (reference sequence). The CDR3 reads CASSQLAALTDTQYF. Written as DNA, the CDR3 is TGTGCCAGCAGTCAACTAGCGGCCCTAACAGATACGCAGTATTTT.

The chain joins TRBV7-8 to TRBJ2-7; D perhaps matches TRBD2 (6 bases). The V and J ends lost 5 bases and 3 bases respectively, with 14 bases between them. Germline loops: CDR1 SGHVS, CDR2 FQNEAQ. The CDR3 covers 14 residues. Here the CDR3 reads CASSTPGGVYEQYF. CDR3 bases: TGTGCCAGCAGCACCCCCGGGGGAGTCTACGAGCAGTACTTC.

V usage is TRBV6-6 and J usage is TRBJ2-7, with 7 positions matching TRBD2. CDR3 size: 13 residues. V dropped 6 bases and J dropped 6; count of bases not matched to a gene: 8. Germline CDR1 is MNHNY and CDR2 is SVGAGI (reference sequence). CDR3 in DNA: TGTGCCAGCAGGCTACTTACTAGCGCCGAGCAGTACTTC. As protein: CASRLLTSAEQYF.

This chain uses TRBV6-2 or TRBV6-3 with TRBJ1-2, with no clear D. V lost 4 bases and J lost 4, with 13 bases in between. This CDR3 is built from 14 residues. CDR1 and CDR2 from the germline V gene are MNHEY and SVGEGT. DNA of the CDR3: TGTGCCAGCAGTTCGGACGTCCGGGGCTATGGCTACACCTTC. This sequence encodes CASSSDVRGYGYTF.

This chain uses TRBV27 with TRBJ2-3; 8 nucleotides align to TRBD1. The CDR3 totals 16 residues. Unmatched junction bases numbered 11, after V lost 4 bases and J lost 5 bases. Germline assignment: CDR1 MNHEY and CDR2 SMNVEV (reference sequence). The CDR3 sequence is CASSSPRTGSRDTQYF. DNA of the CDR3: TGTGCCAGCAGTTCCCCCAGGACAGGGTCGCGAGATACGCAGTATTTT.

This clonotype was counted a few times. The chain links TRBV5-6 to TRBJ2-5; D remains ambiguous. V was pared by 4 bases and J by 0 bases, with 1 base between. This CDR3 is 11 amino acids long. In germline, CDR1 is SGHDT, CDR2 YYEEEE. CDR3: CASSNQETQYF. DNA of the CDR3: TGTGCCAGCAGCAACCAAGAGACCCAGTACTTC.

This clonotype was seen a handful of times. The chain recombines TRBV19 with TRBJ2-1, with 9 bases identical to TRBD1. The CDR3 is 14 amino acids. Trimming removed 5 bases from V and 7 bases from J; junction bases left unmatched: 6. Germline V gene data show CDR1 as LNHDA and CDR2 as SQIVND (reference sequence). CDR3 in DNA: TGTGCCAGTAGTTTCGGACAGGGGATAAATGAGCAGTTCTTC. Translated, it gives CASSFGQGINEQFF.

This sequence joins TRBV6-2 or TRBV6-3 and TRBJ2-5, with 7 bases lining up with TRBD1. Germline assignment: CDR1 MNHEY and CDR2 SVGEGT. Trimming cost V 2 bases and J 0 bases; bases outside gene matches: 6. The CDR3 totals 16 residues. CDR3 DNA sequence: TGTGCCAGCAGTTACCCACCCGGGACAGACCAAGAGACCCAGTACTTC. Its translation is CASSYPPGTDQETQYF.